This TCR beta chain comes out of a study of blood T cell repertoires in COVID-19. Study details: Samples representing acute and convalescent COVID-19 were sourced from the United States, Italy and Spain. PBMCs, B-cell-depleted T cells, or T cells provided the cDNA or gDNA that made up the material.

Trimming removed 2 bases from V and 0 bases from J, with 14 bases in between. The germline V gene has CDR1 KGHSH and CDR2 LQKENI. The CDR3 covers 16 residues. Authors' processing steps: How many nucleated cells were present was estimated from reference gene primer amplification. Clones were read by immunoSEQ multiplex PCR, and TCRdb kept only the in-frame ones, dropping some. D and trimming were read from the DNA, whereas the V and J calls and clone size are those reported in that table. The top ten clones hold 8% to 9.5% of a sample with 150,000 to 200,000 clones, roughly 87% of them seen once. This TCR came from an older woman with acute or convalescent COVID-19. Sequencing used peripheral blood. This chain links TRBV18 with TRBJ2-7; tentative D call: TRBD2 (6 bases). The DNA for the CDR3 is TGTGCCAGCTCACCAGGCGGGGCAGGGCTCTCCTACGAGCAGTACTTC. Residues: CASSPGGAGLSYEQYF.